This T cell receptor beta chain was sequenced during a study of shared clonotypes between healthy human individuals. In the study overall: Each donor contributed plates that comprised three CD4 naive, three CD4 memory, two CD8 naive and one CD8 memory. The study's findings and limits: Clonotype sharing among donors likely depends on sequencing depth. Although depth was large, rarefaction showed that sequencing of the sorted subsets was incomplete.

Repertoires were generated with immunoSEQ multiplex PCR, while TCRdb's copy carries only in-frame clones and drops some. In the table there are 1,400,000 or so clones, just under 99% of which are singletons. The CDR3 is 16 amino acids. CDR1 SEHNR and CDR2 FQNEAQ come from the germline V gene (reference sequence). Trimming removed 4 bases from V and 2 bases from J; junction bases left unmatched: 6. Only Caucasian adults living in Nashville, Tennessee served as donors. This clone showed up just once. Its antigen remains unknown. The sequence came from a man aged 25 to 40 in good health. The sample was naive CD4+ T cells sorted from blood. Sample subset: CD45RA+ positively selected. The V gene is TRBV7-9, the J gene TRBJ2-7, with 12 nucleotides matching TRBD2. The DNA for the CDR3 is TGTGCCAGCAGCTCCCCCGCTAGCGGGAGGGCCTACGAGCAGTACTTC. Translation gives CASSSPASGRAYEQYF.